One sample yielded the 24 T cell receptor beta chains listed below, sequenced in a study of blood T cell repertoires in COVID-19. Repertoires were generated with immunoSEQ multiplex PCR, while TCRdb's copy carries only in-frame clones and drops some. The sample yields tens of thousands of clones, approximately 79% seen once. Specimen: peripheral blood. The source of these receptors is a man in his 70s with acute or convalescent COVID-19.

Comment on this clone: Other DNA sequences in the sample encode the same CDR3. CDR3 residues: CASSPGTGELFF. The CDR3, as DNA: TGTGCCAGCAGCCCCGGCACCGGGGAGCTGTTTTTT. V usage is TRBV7-9 and J usage is TRBJ2-2; D remains unclear. Per the germline V gene, CDR1 is SEHNR and CDR2 is FQNEAQ (reference sequence). V dropped 5 bases and J dropped 4 bases, with 5 bases sitting between them. The CDR3 is 12 amino acids. Full variable domain (missing parts from reference TRBV7-9 and TRBJ2-2): DTGVSQNPRHKITKRGQNVTFRCDPISEHNRLYWYRQTLGQGPEFLTYFQNEAQLEKSRLLSDRFSAERPKGSFSTLEIQRTEQGDSAMYLCASSPGTGELFFGEGSRLTVL.

The chain combines TRBV24-1 with TRBJ2-3; D gene ambiguous. This CDR3 contains 14 residues. The V end lost 2 bases, the J end lost 6 bases, and 11 bases lay between the germline ends. Per the germline V gene, CDR1 is KGHDR and CDR2 is SFDVKD. CDR3 region: CATSDYPGLDTQYF. The CDR3 DNA is TGTGCCACCAGTGATTATCCAGGTCTGGATACGCAGTATTTT.

The chain links TRBV7-8 to TRBJ1-6; 7 nucleotides agree with TRBD1. The CDR3 is 14 amino acids. Trimming cost V 5 bases and J 10 bases; bases outside gene matches: 8. The germline V gene has CDR1 SGHVS and CDR2 FQNEAQ. CDR3 nucleotides: TGTGCCAGCAGCCCAGGGACAGTAACCTCACCCCTCCACTTT. Translated: CASSPGTVTSPLHF. The full variable domain, completed using reference TRBV7-8 and TRBJ1-6, is GAGVSQSPRYKVAKRGQDVALRCDPISGHVSLFWYQQALGQGPEFLTYFQNEAQLDKSGLPSDRFFAERPEGSVSTLKIQRTQQEDSAVYLCASSPGTVTSPLHFGNGTRLTVT.

This clone was seen only once. The V gene is TRBV5-1, the J gene TRBJ1-1; tentatively, D is TRBD1 (6 bases). Looked up from germline, CDR1 is SGHRS and CDR2 is YFSETQ. V was shortened by 2 bases and J by 0 bases, with 11 bases between the two germline ends. The length of the CDR3 is 15 residues. The CDR3: CASSFGGALNTEAFF. The CDR3 DNA reads TGCGCCAGCAGCTTCGGGGGGGCCCTGAACACTGAAGCTTTCTTT.

This chain links TRBV5-1 with TRBJ1-5, with 7 bases aligning to TRBD1. Germline-derived CDR1 and CDR2 are SGHRS and YFSETQ. After removal of 4 bases from V and 6 bases from J, the junction contained 10 bases not matched to a gene. This CDR3 spans 15 amino acids. This chain's CDR3 is CASSEGTDPSQPQHF. CDR3 DNA: TGCGCCAGCAGCGAAGGGACAGACCCCAGTCAGCCCCAGCATTTT.

The chain recombines TRBV9 with TRBJ2-7; TRBD2 aligns across 8 bases. J was trimmed by 2 bases and V by 4 bases; bases with no gene match: 8. The germline gives CDR1 SGDLS, CDR2 YYNGEE. The CDR3 is 15 residues long. The CDR3: CASSPYQREPYEQYF. As DNA, the CDR3 is TGTGCCAGCAGCCCCTACCAGCGGGAGCCCTACGAGCAGTACTTC.

J is TRBJ1-5 and V is TRBV7-9, with 9 bases aligning to TRBD1. Per germline, CDR1 SEHNR and CDR2 FQNEAQ (reference sequence). The length of the CDR3 is 16 residues. With 5 bases clipped from V and 4 bases from J, the junction kept 9 bases outside the gene matches. DNA of the CDR3: TGTGCCAGCAGCACGACAGGGGGTCTCTATAATCAGCCCCAGCATTTT. This gives the protein CASSTTGGLYNQPQHF.

The V call is TRBV15, the J call TRBJ2-1; 8 bases are shared with TRBD2. The CDR3 has 14 amino acids. J lost 7 bases, V lost 3 bases, and 5 bases had no gene match. Germline CDR1 is LNHNV and CDR2 is YYDKDF (reference sequence). CDR3 in amino acids: CATSSQRGRNEQFF. CDR3 in DNA: TGTGCCACCAGCAGCCAGCGGGGGCGGAATGAGCAGTTCTTC.

The chain recombines TRBV7-6 with TRBJ2-5, with 8 bases that match TRBD2. The CDR3 runs to 14 residues. The V segment lost 3 bases and the J segment 5 bases; nucleotides outside the gene matches: 5. CDR1 and CDR2 from the germline V gene are SGHVS and FNYEAQ. CDR3 in amino acids: CASSFVGLGETQYF. The CDR3 DNA is TGTGCCAGCAGCTTTGTGGGACTAGGGGAGACCCAGTACTTC.

This chain joins TRBV7-9 and TRBJ2-6; D possibly corresponds to TRBD1 (6 bases). The CDR3 consists of 15 residues. The germline V and J ends were trimmed by 1 base and 6 bases, with 10 bases remaining between them. Germline V gene lookup returns CDR1 SEHNR and CDR2 FQNEAQ (reference sequence). The CDR3: CASSLGQALANVLTF. The CDR3 nucleotides read TGTGCCAGCAGCTTAGGACAGGCGTTGGCCAACGTCCTGACTTTC.

This clone was observed a handful of times. This chain uses TRBV11-2 with TRBJ2-5, with D perhaps matching TRBD2 (5 bases). Germline V lookup: CDR1 SGHAT, CDR2 FQNNGV. The CDR3 is 17 amino acids. V lost 1 base and J lost 5, with 20 bases in between. The CDR3 DNA sequence: TGTGCCAGCAGCTTAGTAAAAATCGAGGGTATTACGGAGACCCAGTACTTC. Protein: CASSLVKIEGITETQYF.

This clone was observed a handful of times. This chain connects TRBV29-1 to TRBJ2-7; perhaps TRBD2 as D (6 bases). Per the germline V gene, CDR1 is SQVTM and CDR2 is ANQGSEA. The CDR3 sequence is 12 residues long. Trimming took 7 bases from V and 1 from J, leaving 11 bases between them. The DNA for the CDR3 is TGCAGCGCCGCCGGGAGATCCTACGAGCAGTACTTC. Its protein product is CSAAGRSYEQYF.

The chain uses TRBV5-4 and TRBJ1-1; TRBD1 agrees at 7 bases. This CDR3 has 13 amino acids. V was clipped by 4 bases and J by 5 bases; unmatched bases: 5. CDR1 is SGHNT and CDR2 is YYREEE in the germline V gene (reference sequence). The CDR3 bases are TGTGCCAGCAGCCGACAGGGTAGAACTGAAGCTTTCTTT. It is translated as CASSRQGRTEAFF.

The chain combines TRBV3-1 (or the pseudogene TRBV3-2) with TRBJ2-3; 7 nucleotides agree with TRBD2. CDR3 length: 16 amino acids. Per germline, CDR1 LGHDT and CDR2 YNNKEL (reference sequence). After removal of 1 base from V and 6 bases from J, the junction contained 10 bases not matched to a gene. The CDR3 DNA reads TGTGCCAGCAGCCAAGGCTTGCGGGGGTGGGGGGATACGCAGTATTTT. Protein: CASSQGLRGWGDTQYF.

The rearrangement links TRBV2 to TRBJ2-3; TRBD2 matches at 11 bases. V was clipped by 8 bases and J by 5 bases; unmatched bases: 6. CDR1 SNHLY and CDR2 FYNNEI come from the germline V gene. The CDR3 spans 14 residues. CDR3 sequence (DNA): TGTGCCAGCGGTAGCGGGGGGGCCGTAGATACGCAGTATTTT. This codes for CASGSGGAVDTQYF.

The chain is built from TRBV4-1 and TRBJ1-5; 10 nucleotides match TRBD1. This CDR3 is 18 amino acids long. CDR1 MGHRA and CDR2 YSYEKL come from the germline V gene. V lost 1 base, J lost 5 bases, and 11 bases stayed unmatched. The CDR3 reads CASSQVFPRDRGHQPQHF. For the CDR3, the DNA is TGCGCCAGCAGCCAAGTATTTCCCCGGGACAGGGGTCATCAGCCCCAGCATTTT.

V and J are TRBV10-2 and TRBJ2-7, with a weak D call TRBD2 (8 bases). The CDR3 has 15 amino acids. V was clipped by 4 bases and J by 7 bases, with 20 bases between them. The germline gives CDR1 WSHSY, CDR2 SAAADI. The CDR3 loop reads CASSGRGDSPGEQYF. For the CDR3, the DNA is TGCGCCAGCAGTGGGCGGGGGGACAGCCCGGGGGAGCAGTACTTC.

A note on this clone: Other DNA sequences of this sample code for an identical CDR3. The V gene is TRBV19, the J gene TRBJ1-1; 8 bases agree with TRBD1. V was pared by 3 bases and J by 4 bases, with 4 bases of the junction left unmatched. Germline V CDR1 and CDR2: LNHDA, SQIVND (reference sequence). The CDR3 runs to 14 residues. In nucleotides, the CDR3 is TGTGCCAGTAGTATCGGACAGGGCGCCACTGAAGCTTTCTTT. It specifies CASSIGQGATEAFF.

This chain joins TRBV27 and TRBJ2-1, with 9 bases that match TRBD2. The length of the CDR3 is 15 residues. CDR1 MNHEY and CDR2 SMNVEV come from the germline V gene (reference sequence). Trimming cost V 3 bases and J 4 bases; bases outside gene matches: 4. The CDR3 nucleotides are TGTGCCAGCAGTTTGACGACTAGCGGATACAATGAGCAGTTCTTC. This sequence encodes CASSLTTSGYNEQFF.

The CDR3 here is CASSLELGTSGVGEQFF. CDR3 DNA sequence: TGTGCCAGCAGCTTAGAATTGGGGACTAGCGGGGTTGGTGAGCAGTTCTTC. The chain links TRBV7-6 to TRBJ2-1; TRBD2 matches 13 bases. The CDR3 spans 17 residues. V lost 1 base, J lost 9 bases, and 9 bases stayed unmatched. Germline V lookup: CDR1 SGHVS, CDR2 FNYEAQ.

The chain recombines TRBV10-3 with TRBJ1-1, with 8 bases fitting TRBD1. CDR3 size: 15 residues. The ends lost 7 bases at V and 0 bases at J; junction bases unmatched: 7. Germline V gene lookup returns CDR1 ENHRY and CDR2 SYGVKD. The CDR3 DNA is TGTGCCATCAAATCAGGGGGCGGGATGAACACTGAAGCTTTCTTT. This gives the protein CAIKSGGGMNTEAFF.

This clone has more than one count but fewer than ten. V gene TRBV5-4 combines with J gene TRBJ2-3; 7 nucleotides match TRBD2. V lost 4 bases and J lost 4; bases outside the gene matches: 6. CDR1 and CDR2 from the germline V gene are SGHNT and YYREEE (reference sequence). This CDR3 region has 14 residues. CDR3 sequence: CASSRGAGADTQYF. CDR3 nucleotides: TGTGCCAGCAGCCGAGGCGCGGGAGCAGATACGCAGTATTTT.

This clone was detected only once. This chain uses TRBV29-1 with TRBJ1-2, with 9 bases aligning to TRBD1. CDR1 and CDR2 (germline): SQVTM, ANQGSEA. V shed 6 bases, J shed 4 bases, and the junction held 9 bases outside the gene matches. The CDR3 totals 14 residues. The CDR3: CSVTPRTGVYGYTF. The CDR3 nucleotides read TGCAGCGTCACGCCCAGGACAGGGGTCTATGGCTACACCTTC.

The chain combines TRBV30 with TRBJ1-1, with D unresolved. V was clipped by 0 bases and J by 4 bases, with 6 bases between them. The CDR3 contains 12 residues. CDR1 GTSNPN and CDR2 SVGIG come from the germline V gene (reference sequence). CDR3: CAWSVRGTEAFF. In DNA form, the CDR3 reads TGTGCCTGGAGTGTACGCGGCACTGAAGCTTTCTTT.